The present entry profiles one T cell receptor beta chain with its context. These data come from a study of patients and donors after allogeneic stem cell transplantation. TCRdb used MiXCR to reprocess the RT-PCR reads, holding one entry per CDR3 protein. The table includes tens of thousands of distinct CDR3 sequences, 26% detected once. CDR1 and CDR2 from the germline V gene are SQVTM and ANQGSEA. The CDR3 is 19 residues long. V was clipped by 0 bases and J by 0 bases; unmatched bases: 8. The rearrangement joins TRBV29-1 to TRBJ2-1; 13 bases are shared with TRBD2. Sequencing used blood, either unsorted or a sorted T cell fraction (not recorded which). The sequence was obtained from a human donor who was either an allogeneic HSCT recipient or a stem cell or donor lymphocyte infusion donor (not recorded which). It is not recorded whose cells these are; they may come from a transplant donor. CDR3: CSVEDQLAGGPFSYNEQFF. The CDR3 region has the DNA TGCAGCGTTGAAGATCAACTAGCGGGAGGGCCCTTCTCCTACAATGAGCAGTTCTTC.